A selection of T cell receptor beta chains follows, all from one sample in a study of blood T cell repertoires in COVID-19. Generated by immunoSEQ multiplex PCR, the TCRdb table keeps only in-frame clones and is missing some. The sample lists about 250,000 clones, 85% to 90% occurring once. Sequences were obtained from PBMCs or T cells enriched from blood (not recorded which). These receptor sequences come from a woman aged 18-29 years who had recovered from COVID-19. The CDR3 runs from the conserved cysteine through the conserved F or W. D genes are given only for firm matches. Rows give clone size only sometimes, using once, few, many, or a class for an expanded clone.

-	TRBV2	-	TRBJ1-2	TGTGCCAGCAGTGTAACAGGGATCAACCCTAACTATGGCTACACCTTC	CASSVTGINPNYGYTF
-	TRBV11-2	TRBD1	TRBJ1-1	TGTGCCAGCAGCCGAACTAACAGGGGGTATAGCACTGAAGCTTTCTTT	CASSRTNRGYSTEAFF
-	TRBV15	-	TRBJ2-7	TGTGCCACCAGCAGAGAGGGGCAGGGTCACGAGCAGTACTTC	CATSREGQGHEQYF
-	TRBV19	TRBD1	TRBJ1-1	TGTGCCAGTAGCGGAGGGGGCAGGGGCCGGGGCACTGAAGCTTTCTTT	CASSGGGRGRGTEAFF
-	TRBV6-1	TRBD1	TRBJ1-3	TGTGCCAGCAGTGAAGCTCAGGGGGTGGTAGCTGGAAACACCATATATTTT	CASSEAQGVVAGNTIYF
-	TRBV5-1	-	TRBJ2-7	TGCGCCAGCAGCTTGGTGTCAGGAAGCGAGCAGTACTTC	CASSLVSGSEQYF
-	TRBV19	TRBD1	TRBJ2-3	TGTGCCAGTAGGGACAGGAGCACAGATACGCAGTATTTT	CASRDRSTDTQYF
-	TRBV19	-	TRBJ1-5	TGTGCCAGTACCTTTTTACCCGGGAGAACAAATCAGCCCCAGCATTTT	CASTFLPGRTNQPQHF
-	TRBV7-9	TRBD1	TRBJ2-3	TGTGCCAGCAGCTCCCCGACAGGGAGCACAGATACGCAGTATTTT	CASSSPTGSTDTQYF
few	TRBV9	TRBD2	TRBJ2-7	TGTGCCAGCAGCGCCACTAGCGGGGGGGCGGTCGAGCAGTACTTC	CASSATSGGAVEQYF
-	TRBV21-1	-	TRBJ2-5	TGTGCCAGCATTCGGACTGGGATAGGGGAGACCCAGTACTTC	CASIRTGIGETQYF
-	TRBV27	-	TRBJ2-3	TGTGCCAGCAGTCTCCTGAGGGTTGACGGCACAGATACGCAGTATTTT	CASSLLRVDGTDTQYF
-	TRBV28	-	TRBJ1-1	TGTGCCAGCAGTTCAGGGGTTGGTTTCACTGAAGCTTTCTTT	CASSSGVGFTEAFF
-	TRBV5-1	TRBD1	TRBJ2-1	TGCGCCAGCAGTCGGGGACAGGGCCTATACAATGAGCAGTTCTTC	CASSRGQGLYNEQFF
-	TRBV7-9	TRBD1	TRBJ1-4	TGTGCCAGCAAGGACAGGGAGGGCAGGACTAATGAAAAACTGTTTTTT	CASKDREGRTNEKLFF
-	TRBV7-2	-	TRBJ2-5	TGTGCCAGCAGCCCATTTGCGGGGCGTGAGACCCAGTACTTC	CASSPFAGRETQYF
-	TRBV5-1	-	TRBJ1-5	TGCGCCAGCAGCAAAACCGCGGGGGATCAGCCCCAGCATTTT	CASSKTAGDQPQHF
-	TRBV7-8	-	TRBJ1-1	TGTGCCAGCAGCTTAGATAGGGGTGAAGCTTTCTTT	CASSLDRGEAFF
-	TRBV12-3/TRBV12-4	TRBD1	TRBJ1-5	TGTGCCAGCAGTCCGGACAGGGGGCCGGCCCAGCATTTT	CASSPDRGPAQHF
-	TRBV5-5	-	TRBJ1-1	TGTGCCAGCAGCCGTCAGGGGCGAGCAGCGAACACTGAAGCTTTCTTT	CASSRQGRAANTEAFF
-	TRBV7-6	TRBD2	TRBJ2-7	TGTGCCAGCAGCCCCCAGACAGGCGCGACCGGGACTAGCGGAGCCTACGAGCAGTACTTC	CASSPQTGATGTSGAYEQYF
-	TRBV5-1	-	TRBJ1-2	TGCGCCAGCAGCTTGGAGGGGTCGAACTATGGCTACACCTTC	CASSLEGSNYGYTF
-	TRBV5-6	-	TRBJ1-2	TGTGCCAGCAGCCCGAGTTACAGTTACGGCTACACCTTC	CASSPSYSYGYTF
-	TRBV30	-	TRBJ1-5	TGTGCCTGGAGTGTACGGTATAATCAGCCCCAGCATTTT	CAWSVRYNQPQHF
-	TRBV13	-	TRBJ2-3	TGTGCCAGCAGCACTTCCGGGAGCCTCAGGGATACGCAGTATTTT	CASSTSGSLRDTQYF